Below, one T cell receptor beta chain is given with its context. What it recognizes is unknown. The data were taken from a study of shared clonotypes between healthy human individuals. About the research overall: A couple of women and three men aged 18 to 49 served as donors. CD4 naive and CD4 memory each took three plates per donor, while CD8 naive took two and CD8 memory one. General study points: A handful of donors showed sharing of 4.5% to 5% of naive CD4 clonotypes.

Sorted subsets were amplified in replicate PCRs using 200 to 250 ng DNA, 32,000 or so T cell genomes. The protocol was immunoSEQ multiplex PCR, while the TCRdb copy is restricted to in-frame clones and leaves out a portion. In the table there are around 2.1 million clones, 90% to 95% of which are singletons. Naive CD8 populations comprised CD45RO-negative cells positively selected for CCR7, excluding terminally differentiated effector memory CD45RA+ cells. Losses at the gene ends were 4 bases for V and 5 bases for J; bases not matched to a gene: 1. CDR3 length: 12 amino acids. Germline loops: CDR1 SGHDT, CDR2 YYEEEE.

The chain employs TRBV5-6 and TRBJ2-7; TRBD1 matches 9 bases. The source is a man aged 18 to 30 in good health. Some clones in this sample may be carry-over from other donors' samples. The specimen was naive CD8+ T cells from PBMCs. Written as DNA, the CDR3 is TGTGCCAGCAGCCGACAGGGGGACGAGCAGTACTTC. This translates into CASSRQGDEQYF.